This T cell receptor beta chain was retrieved from a study of spatial heterogeneity in lung cancer. This clonotype occurred many times. TCRdb re-derived calls from the 5' RACE reads in MiXCR, one entry per CDR3 protein. The table lists about 39,000 distinct CDR3 sequences, approximately 3.1% of them singletons. The germline gives CDR1 MNHEY, CDR2 SVGEGT. This CDR3 contains 14 residues. With V trimmed by 5 bases and J by 5 bases, 7 bases remained unmatched. This sample's time point: sample taken at primary tumor resection. The 72 donors had untreated early-stage non-small cell lung cancer. Unsorted whole RNA from tumor, nontumor lung or frozen PBMC underwent sequencing.

The TCR originated in a male donor with early-stage non-small cell lung cancer. This chain connects TRBV6-2 or TRBV6-3 to TRBJ2-7; TRBD1 aligns across 9 bases. This specimen consisted of normal lung tissue next to the tumor, obtained at surgery. CDR3 sequence (DNA): TGTGCCAGCAGTCGGACAGGGGTAGGTCACGAGCAGTACTTC. Protein product: CASSRTGVGHEQYF.